This T cell receptor beta chain is from a study of T cell responses to AZD1222 COVID-19 vaccine. Second-dose recipients at about 4 or about 12 weeks were treated as one pooled group. The ends were cut back, 0 bases at V and 6 bases at J, with 14 bases in the middle. The CDR3 is made up of 14 amino acids. Per germline, CDR1 GTSNPN and CDR2 SVGIG (reference sequence). Study-wide findings and caveats: Only a handful of AZD1222 recipients tested seropositive at baseline. In a largely white British group with more females than males, clonal diversity was possibly underestimated. Increased Spike-specific TCR breadth and depth were observed after two AZD1222 doses.

Data came from immunoSEQ multiplex PCR; TCRdb stores just in-frame clones and leaves some out. The sample comprises fewer than 150,000 clones, 88% of which are singletons, and about 3.1% rests with the top ten. A remark on this clone: Its matching antigen is unknown.

The sequence derives from an adult who received the AZD1222 COVID-19 vaccine. Specimen: peripheral blood, collected 28 days after the second AZD1222 dose. This chain uses TRBV30 with TRBJ1-2; the D is unclear. CDR3 region: CAWSVFSGSNGYTF. In nucleotides, the CDR3 is TGTGCCTGGAGTGTCTTTTCCGGCAGCAATGGCTACACCTTC.